The 9 T cell receptor beta chains presented below share a single source sample, sequenced in a study of T-cell memory formation after mild COVID-19. TCRdb re-analysed the 5' RACE reads in MiXCR, keeping a single row per CDR3 protein. This sample carries around 250,000 distinct CDR3 sequences, 15% to 20% of them seen once, and the ten largest clones take roughly 22%. The sample was PBMCs or a T cell subset sorted from them (not recorded which). The receptors were sampled from a man between 18 and 35 years old who had mild COVID-19 (a few samples of this study predate the infection). Cell type and time point are not known.

This clonotype turned up a few times. The J gene is TRBJ2-1, the V gene TRBV2; TRBD1 is a possible D gene (6 bases). Germline assignment: CDR1 SNHLY and CDR2 FYNNEI. Deletions cut 2 bases from V and 12 bases from J, with 8 bases between. The CDR3 contains 11 residues. DNA for the CDR3: TGTGCCAGCAGTGAATACAGGGCGCAGTTCTTC. This encodes CASSEYRAQFF.

There are many counts of this clonotype. The genes are TRBV5-1 and TRBJ1-6, with a possible D match to TRBD1 (5 bases). The CDR3 runs 13 residues. Germline V gene lookup returns CDR1 SGHRS and CDR2 YFSETQ. V gave up 4 bases and J gave up 9 bases, with 11 bases separating them. Here the CDR3 DNA reads TGCGCCAGCAGCGTAAAAGGGGCTTCACCCCTCCACTTT. It specifies CASSVKGASPLHF.

V gene TRBV18 combines with J gene TRBJ1-1; no firm D call. There are 12 residues in the CDR3. The germline CDR1 and CDR2 sequences are KGHSH and LQKENI. V lost 2 bases and J 7 bases, leaving 8 bases between the germline ends. DNA of the CDR3: TGTGCCAGCTCACCAGTCGGAATTGAAGCTTTCTTT. Protein product: CASSPVGIEAFF.

This clonotype turned up a few times. The rearrangement joins TRBV7-9 to TRBJ2-7, with D perhaps matching TRBD1 or TRBD2 (5 bases each). V was trimmed by 7 bases and J by 3 bases, leaving 16 bases between them. The CDR3 runs to 14 residues. The germline gives CDR1 SEHNR, CDR2 FQNEAQ (reference sequence). The CDR3 is CASNLPGHNYEQYF. For the CDR3, the DNA is TGTGCCAGCAATCTCCCGGGGCACAACTACGAGCAGTACTTC. The full variable domain, rest sourced from reference TRBV7-9 and TRBJ2-7, is DTGVSQNPRHKITKRGQNVTFRCDPISEHNRLYWYRQTLGQGPEFLTYFQNEAQLEKSRLLSDRFSAERPKGSFSTLEIQRTEQGDSAMYLCASNLPGHNYEQYFGPGTRLTVT.

This clonotype was detected ten times or more. V gene TRBV29-1 combines with J gene TRBJ1-1, with unresolved D. The germline CDR1 and CDR2 sequences are SQVTM and ANQGSEA. The V gene lost 0 bases and the J gene lost 8 bases, with 7 bases spanning the gap. The CDR3 consists of 11 residues. The CDR3 is CSVEDGAEAFF. Here the CDR3 DNA reads TGCAGCGTTGAAGATGGCGCAGAAGCTTTCTTT.

The rearrangement joins TRBV4-3 to TRBJ2-5; D is unclear. This CDR3 is 12 amino acids long. CDR1 and CDR2 (germline): LGHNA, YSLEER. The ends were cut back, 0 bases at V and 6 bases at J, with 5 bases in the middle. The CDR3 bases are TGCGCCAGCAGCCAAGATACGAAGACCCAGTACTTC. It translates to CASSQDTKTQYF.

As regards this clonotype: Germline is not matched at one junction end, which may reflect a read error. The chain combines TRBV9 with TRBJ2-7, with a possible D match to TRBD2 (5 bases). The CDR3 sequence is 13 residues long. Germline CDR1 SGDLS, CDR2 YYNGEE. CDR3 in DNA: TGTGCCAGTAGCGTAGAATCACTCGGCGAGCAGTACTTC. Its translation is CASSVESLGEQYF.

The chain has TRBV7-9 and TRBJ1-2; TRBD1 agrees at 8 bases. This CDR3 is built from 12 residues. Germline CDR1 reads SEHNR; CDR2 reads FQNEAQ (reference sequence). The trim removed 5 bases at V and 6 bases at J, leaving 2 bases unmatched. The CDR3 nucleotides read TGTGCCAGCAGCCGGGGACAGGATGGCTACACCTTC. Translating gives CASSRGQDGYTF.

This clonotype showed up many times. This chain links TRBV5-1 with TRBJ2-7; 9 positions match TRBD1. The CDR3 is made up of 14 amino acids. CDR1 and CDR2 (germline): SGHRS, YFSETQ. V was pared by 6 bases and J by 6 bases, with 10 bases of the junction left unmatched. The CDR3 DNA sequence: TGCGCCAGCACCCTACAGGGGGCGATTAGCGAGCAGTACTTC. Encoded protein: CASTLQGAISEQYF.